These 23 T cell receptor beta chains were sequenced from one sample in a study of blood T cell repertoires in COVID-19. Generated by immunoSEQ multiplex PCR, the TCRdb table keeps only in-frame clones and is missing some. Here the sample spans more than 110,000 clones, 86% being singletons. The sample comprised PBMCs or T cells enriched from blood (not recorded which). The source of these receptors is a man aged 50-59 years who had recovered from COVID-19.

This sequence joins TRBV11-3 and TRBJ2-5, with 11 bases matching TRBD2. CDR1 is SGHNT, CDR2 YENEEA, per germline. V was pared by 4 bases and J by 2 bases, with 3 bases of the junction left unmatched. CDR3 size: 15 residues. The CDR3 DNA is TGTGCCAGCAGCTCCGGGACTAGCGGACAAGAGACCCAGTACTTC. Protein sequence: CASSSGTSGQETQYF.

The chain joins TRBV15 to TRBJ1-3; TRBD1 aligns across 7 bases. The trim removed 1 base at V and 0 bases at J, leaving 3 bases unmatched. Germline loops: CDR1 LNHNV, CDR2 YYDKDF (reference sequence). The length of the CDR3 is 16 residues. The CDR3 DNA reads TGTGCCACCAGCAGAGGGGGACAGCGCTCTGGAAACACCATATATTTT. It yields the protein CATSRGGQRSGNTIYF. Supplemented by reference TRBV15 and TRBJ1-3, the full variable domain reads DAMVIQNPRYQVTQFGKPVTLSCSQTLNHNVMYWYQQKSSQAPKLLFHYYDKDFNNEADTPDNFQSRRPNTSFCFLDIRSPGLGDTAMYLCATSRGGQRSGNTIYFGEGSWLTVV.

This chain joins TRBV7-2 and TRBJ2-2; D not resolved. Deletions cut 5 bases from V and 6 bases from J, with 16 bases between. Germline CDR1 is SGHTA and CDR2 is FQGNSA. The CDR3 covers 15 residues. CDR3 in amino acids: CASSLKALVAGELFF. For the CDR3, the DNA is TGTGCCAGCAGCCTAAAGGCCCTAGTAGCCGGGGAGCTGTTTTTT.

The gene calls are TRBV3-1 (or the pseudogene TRBV3-2) and TRBJ1-1; D remains ambiguous. CDR1 is LGHDT, CDR2 YNNKEL, per germline (reference sequence). The CDR3 contains 14 residues. Trimming removed 2 bases from V and 11 bases from J, with 18 bases in between. CDR3 nucleotide sequence: TGTGCCAGCAGCCAATCGAGGGCGCGGAGAACGGCTTTCTTT. This sequence encodes CASSQSRARRTAFF.

The rearrangement links TRBV28 to TRBJ2-2; TRBD2 matches 10 bases. V lost 4 bases to trimming and J lost 6 bases; unmatched junction nucleotides: 17. There are 19 residues in the CDR3. The germline V gene has CDR1 MDHEN and CDR2 SYDVKM. This chain's CDR3 is CASSSPHPGLAARSGELFF. The CDR3 region has the DNA TGTGCCAGCAGTTCACCCCATCCCGGACTAGCGGCGAGGTCCGGGGAGCTGTTTTTT.

The chain joins TRBV5-4 to TRBJ2-3; the match to TRBD1 covers 10 bases. The CDR3 is made up of 16 amino acids. Trimming removed 0 bases from V and 2 bases from J; junction bases left unmatched: 3. Per the germline V gene, CDR1 is SGHNT and CDR2 is YYREEE (reference sequence). CDR3 residues: CASSLGDRGYTDTQYF. DNA of the CDR3: TGTGCCAGCAGCTTGGGGGACAGGGGCTACACAGATACGCAGTATTTT.

This chain connects TRBV7-2 to TRBJ2-6, with 7 bases that match TRBD2. J gave up 1 base and V 8 bases, and 11 bases lay outside the gene matches. Germline loops: CDR1 SGHTA, CDR2 FQGNSA. The CDR3 is 17 residues long. The CDR3 loop reads CASPSTRGLSGANVLTF. CDR3 sequence (DNA): TGTGCCAGCCCCTCTACGAGGGGACTATCTGGGGCCAACGTCCTGACTTTC.

This rearrangement joins TRBV5-1 to TRBJ2-7; 9 bases are a match to TRBD1. The CDR3 is 14 residues long. The germline CDR1 and CDR2 sequences are SGHRS and YFSETQ. V was clipped by 7 bases and J by 6 bases; unmatched bases: 11. CDR3 sequence (DNA): TGCGCCAGCCGTTTGGGGACAGGGACCCCCGAGCAGTACTTC. This sequence encodes CASRLGTGTPEQYF.

V usage is TRBV19 and J usage is TRBJ1-2, with D hard to call. The CDR3 has 13 amino acids. V dropped 8 bases and J dropped 4 bases, with 14 bases sitting between them. CDR1 and CDR2 from the germline V gene are LNHDA and SQIVND (reference sequence). The CDR3 loop is CASRPGGTYGYTF. CDR3 coding DNA: TGTGCCAGTCGTCCTGGAGGTACCTATGGCTACACCTTC.

This chain uses TRBV5-5 with TRBJ1-1, with 12 bases lining up with TRBD1. The CDR3 has 17 amino acids. Germline V gene sequence: CDR1 SGHKS, CDR2 YYEKEE (reference sequence). J was trimmed by 4 bases and V by 5 bases; bases with no gene match: 12. The CDR3 here is CASRKGQGATLGTEAFF. The CDR3, as DNA: TGTGCCAGCAGAAAGGGACAGGGGGCAACGTTGGGCACTGAAGCTTTCTTT.

CDR3: CASSSTGSTDTQYF. CDR3 DNA: TGCGCCAGCAGCTCTACAGGGAGCACAGATACGCAGTATTTT. V usage is TRBV5-1 and J usage is TRBJ2-3; tentatively, D is TRBD1 (6 bases). V dropped 3 bases and J dropped 0 bases, with 8 bases sitting between them. The germline gives CDR1 SGHRS, CDR2 YFSETQ. This CDR3 contains 14 residues.

This clone has just one count. This chain links TRBV5-1 with TRBJ1-6; perhaps TRBD1 as D (5 bases). Germline CDR1 reads SGHRS; CDR2 reads YFSETQ. V lost 0 bases, J lost 6 bases, and 7 bases lay in between. This CDR3 is built from 14 residues. In DNA, the CDR3 is TGCGCCAGCAGCTTGGAACAGGTTAATTCACCCCTCCACTTT. Its translation is CASSLEQVNSPLHF. Drawing the rest from reference TRBV5-1 and TRBJ1-6, the complete variable domain is KAGVTQTPRYLIKTRGQQVTLSCSPISGHRSVSWYQQTPGQGLQFLFEYFSETQRNKGNFPGRFSGRQFSNSRSEMNVSTLELGDSALYLCASSLEQVNSPLHFGNGTRLTVT.

The chain links TRBV4-3 to TRBJ1-6; D is possibly TRBD1 (5 bases). Germline V gene sequence: CDR1 LGHNA, CDR2 YSLEER. The CDR3 runs to 18 residues. V dropped 5 bases and J dropped 9 bases, with 26 bases sitting between them. CDR3 DNA: TGCGCCAGCAGCTCGTTCCAGGGAGGCTCTCCGATTCTTTCACCCCTCCACTTT. Encoded protein: CASSSFQGGSPILSPLHF.

This clone was found a few times. The chain couples TRBV11-2 to TRBJ1-1; D unresolved. V was trimmed by 0 bases and J by 5 bases, leaving 19 bases between them. The germline CDR1 and CDR2 sequences are SGHAT and FQNNGV. The CDR3 has 17 residues. CDR3: CASSLDERARRRTEAFF. CDR3 sequence (DNA): TGTGCCAGCAGCTTAGATGAGAGAGCGAGGCGGAGGACTGAAGCTTTCTTT.

This clone was recorded once. J is TRBJ2-7 and V is TRBV11-1; no reliable D call. Germline V gives CDR1 SGHAT, CDR2 FQDESV (reference sequence). This CDR3 is 12 amino acids long. Trimming shortened V by 4 bases and J by 0 bases, and 4 bases separated the two germline ends. The CDR3 region is CASSSRSYEQYF. The CDR3, as DNA: TGTGCCAGCAGCTCCCGCTCCTACGAGCAGTACTTC.

The gene calls are TRBV30 and TRBJ2-7; the match to TRBD1 covers 8 bases. The CDR3 covers 13 residues. V shed 3 bases, J shed 7 bases, and the junction held 8 bases outside the gene matches. Germline CDR1 reads GTSNPN; CDR2 reads SVGIG (reference sequence). CDR3: CAWRGQVRTEQYF. In DNA, the CDR3 is TGTGCCTGGAGGGGACAGGTCCGGACGGAGCAGTACTTC.

This sequence joins TRBV2 and TRBJ1-1, with D possibly TRBD1 on 5 matching bases. Trimming took off 4 bases at V and 1 base at J, with 19 bases between the two ends. This CDR3 region has 17 residues. CDR1 is SNHLY and CDR2 is FYNNEI in the germline V gene. CDR3 nucleotide sequence: TGTGCCAGCAGTGGAATAAAAACAGGTGTTTCGAACACTGAAGCTTTCTTT. Its protein is CASSGIKTGVSNTEAFF.

The chain links TRBV7-8 to TRBJ1-6; D remains unclear. The CDR3 has 14 amino acids. The germline gives CDR1 SGHVS, CDR2 FQNEAQ. V lost 1 base, J lost 6 bases, and 7 bases lay in between. CDR3 bases: TGTGCCAGCAGCTTAGATCGGTCTAATTCACCCCTCCACTTT. Its protein is CASSLDRSNSPLHF.

The J gene is TRBJ2-7, the V gene TRBV7-6; 13 bases fit TRBD2. V was pared by 0 bases and J by 1 base, with 3 bases of the junction left unmatched. Per germline, CDR1 SGHVS and CDR2 FNYEAQ. CDR3 length equals 17 residues. This CDR3 is CASSLAGTSGISYEQYF. CDR3 coding DNA: TGTGCCAGCAGCTTAGCAGGGACTAGCGGGATTTCCTACGAGCAGTACTTC. The variable domain in full, with the rest retrieved from reference TRBV7-6 and TRBJ2-7, is GAGVSQSPRYKVTKRGQDVALRCDPISGHVSLYWYRQALGQGPEFLTYFNYEAQQDKSGLPNDRFSAERPEGSISTLTIQRTEQRDSAMYRCASSLAGTSGISYEQYFGPGTRLTVT.

V usage is TRBV25-1 and J usage is TRBJ2-2; no clear D. V was pared by 3 bases and J by 6 bases, with 11 bases between. The CDR3 is made up of 14 amino acids. Germline CDR1 reads MGHDK; CDR2 reads SYGVNS. The CDR3 bases are TGTGCCAGCAGTGATTTTGGGCCACCCGGGGAGCTGTTTTTT. Encoded protein: CASSDFGPPGELFF.

The V gene is TRBV15, the J gene TRBJ2-3; D not certain. Germline V lookup: CDR1 LNHNV, CDR2 YYDKDF (reference sequence). Trimming took off 1 base at V and 5 bases at J, with 22 bases between the two ends. This CDR3 comprises 18 residues. CDR3 residues: CATSRARVYVSSGDTQYF. CDR3 DNA sequence: TGTGCCACCAGCAGAGCCAGAGTCTACGTCTCCTCAGGAGATACGCAGTATTTT.

J is TRBJ1-3 and V is TRBV9; D remains unclear. The CDR3 is made up of 15 amino acids. Trimming shortened V by 3 bases and J by 4 bases, and 14 bases separated the two germline ends. CDR1 and CDR2 from the germline V gene are SGDLS and YYNGEE. The CDR3 DNA sequence: TGTGCCAGCAGCGCCCACACGAAAGTAGGAAACACCATATATTTT. Translated: CASSAHTKVGNTIYF.

The chain couples TRBV25-1 to TRBJ2-7; 7 bases fit TRBD2. CDR1 is MGHDK and CDR2 is SYGVNS in the germline V gene. The junction had 18 bases not matched to a gene; V was cut back by 4 bases and J by 3 bases. There are 18 residues in the CDR3. CDR3 sequence: CASSGPSLAVDVLYEQYF. The CDR3 region has the DNA TGTGCCAGCAGTGGCCCCTCGCTAGCGGTTGATGTTCTCTACGAGCAGTACTTC.